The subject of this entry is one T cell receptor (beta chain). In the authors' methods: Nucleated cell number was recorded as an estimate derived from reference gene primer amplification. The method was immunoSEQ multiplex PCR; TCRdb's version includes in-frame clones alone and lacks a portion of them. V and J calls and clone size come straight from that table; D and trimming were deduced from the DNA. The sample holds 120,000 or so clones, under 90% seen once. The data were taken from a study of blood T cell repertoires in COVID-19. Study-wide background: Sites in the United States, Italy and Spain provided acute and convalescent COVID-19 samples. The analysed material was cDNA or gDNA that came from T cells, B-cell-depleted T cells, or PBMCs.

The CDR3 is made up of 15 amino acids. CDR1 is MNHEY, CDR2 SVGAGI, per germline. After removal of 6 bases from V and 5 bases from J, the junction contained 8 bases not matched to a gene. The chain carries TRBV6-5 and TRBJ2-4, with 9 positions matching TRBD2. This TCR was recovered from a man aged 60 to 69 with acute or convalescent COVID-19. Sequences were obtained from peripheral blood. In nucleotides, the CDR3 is TGTGCCAGCAGACCGGCGGGGGGGCGGGAAAACATTCAGTACTTC. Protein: CASRPAGGRENIQYF.